This TCR beta chain comes out of a study of CD4 T cells in relation to SARS-CoV-2 and coronaviruses. Libraries were prepared by immunoSEQ multiplex PCR; TCRdb keeps only in-frame clonotypes and omits some of them. Of some 43,000 clones listed, around 79% were seen once; the top ten hold around 1.4%. This clone appeared a few times. Its antigen remains unknown. The study's findings and limits: Culture-expanded clones reflect memory recall rather than primary priming during culture.

J was trimmed by 3 bases and V by 3 bases; bases with no gene match: 3. The CDR3 totals 14 residues. Germline V lookup: CDR1 SGHNT, CDR2 YYREEE (reference sequence). What was sequenced was naive CD4+ T cells from PBMCs, cultured in vitro. The subset: naive CD4+ T cells isolated by negative enrichment. The chain is built from TRBV5-4 and TRBJ2-7; 10 bases are shared with TRBD2. The clonotype was recovered from an adult with COVID-19. CDR3 nucleotides: TGTGCCAGCAGCTGGGCTAGCGGGAGCTACGAGCAGTACTTC. It is translated as CASSWASGSYEQYF.